This T cell receptor beta chain was found in a study of blood T cell repertoires in COVID-19. Study at large: Researchers got acute and convalescent COVID-19 samples from the United States, Italy and Spain.

V trimming: 4 bases; J trimming: 5 bases; junction bases outside the gene matches: 3. Germline V gene sequence: CDR1 LGHDT, CDR2 YNNKEL (reference sequence). CDR3 length: 13 amino acids. Points on this clone: The identical CDR3 is also encoded by other nucleotide sequences in the sample.

Method: immunoSEQ multiplex PCR; TCRdb's copy keeps in-frame clones and lacks some. In the table there are 360,000 or so clones, 89% of which are singletons. Seattle cases were enrolled at active infection and followed longitudinally. This TCR came from a woman aged 60 to 75 with COVID-19, enrolled during active disease. Sequences were obtained from peripheral blood. This chain joins TRBV3-1 (or the pseudogene TRBV3-2) and TRBJ1-1; TRBD1 agrees at 8 bases. This CDR3 reads CASSRYRGTEAFF. CDR3 in DNA: TGTGCCAGCAGCCGTTACAGGGGGACTGAAGCTTTCTTT.